What follows describes a single T cell receptor (beta chain). Its specificity is unknown. This entry is derived from a study of Ad26.COV2.S vaccination and SARS-CoV-2 variants. Study-level background: Donor participated within the Ad26.COV2.S arm of the COV1001 trial.

Profiling relied on immunoSEQ multiplex PCR, and the TCRdb table lists in-frame clones only, not all of them. The sample has about 370,000 clones; roughly nine tenths are singletons. The CDR3 runs 14 residues. V lost 11 bases, J lost 7 bases, and 14 bases stayed unmatched. The germline V gene encodes CDR1 SNHLY and CDR2 FYNNEI. The treatment denotes: roughly 19 received Ad26.COV2.S at low or high dose, single or two shots; roughly five received placebo; per-sample allocation not given. Material that was analyzed had been drawn on day 63 after the first vaccine or placebo injection. Points from the study as a whole: Reported findings describe substantial breadth in spike-specific CD8+ and CD4+ T cell responses following vaccination. Analyses that measured TCR breadth and depth may have underestimated total T cell responses.

This chain uses TRBV2 with TRBJ1-2; 9 nucleotides align to TRBD1. Sequencing used peripheral blood, obtained in a trial of Ad26.COV2.S vaccine versus placebo. This receptor was identified in a person between 18 and 60 years old who received the Ad26.COV2.S COVID-19 vaccine or a placebo. The CDR3 sequence: CAASRDRAITGYTF. The CDR3 coding sequence is TGTGCCGCAAGCCGGGACAGGGCCATAACTGGCTACACCTTC.